The 22 T cell receptor beta chains below were found in one sample sequenced in a study of regulatory T cells in long-lasting Graves disease. Time point here: persistent/refractory GD, antithyroid drugs over 5 years with positive TRAb. There was RNA extracted from PBMCs, and the TCR library was made from it. The authors built TCR beta libraries using iRepertoire HTBI primers and Arm-PCR of CDR3 regions. MiXCR, applied by TCRdb to the multiplex PCR reads, yields one record per CDR3 protein. The repertoire consists of 310,000 or so distinct CDR3 sequences, with 15% to 20% occurring once and the leading ten covering 29%. The material was peripheral blood mononuclear cells (PBMCs), obtained when the disease was refractory, from a patient treated with antithyroid drugs. The receptor set was obtained from a female donor with Graves disease.

This clonotype came up many times. The J gene is TRBJ1-3, the V gene TRBV15, with a tentative D call TRBD1 (6 bases). This CDR3 has 17 amino acids. Trimming took 0 bases from V and 4 from J, leaving 16 bases between them. Germline V gives CDR1 LNHNV, CDR2 YYDKDF (reference sequence). CDR3 protein: CATSRDRAAGEGNTIYF. CDR3 bases: TGTGCCACCAGCAGAGATCGGGCCGCAGGGGAGGGAAACACCATATATTTT.

In its sample, this clonotype was seen many times. This chain joins TRBV2 and TRBJ1-6; 9 nucleotides agree with TRBD1. Trimming at V came to 5 bases and at J to 7 bases, leaving 6 bases not matched to a gene. Germline V gene sequence: CDR1 SNHLY, CDR2 FYNNEI. The CDR3 runs 15 residues. CDR3 nucleotide sequence: TGTGCCAGCAGTTATAGCGGACAGGGGAATTCACCCCTCCACTTT. Encoded protein: CASSYSGQGNSPLHF. The variable domain in full, completed from reference TRBV2 and TRBJ1-6, reads EPEVTQTPSHQVTQMGQEVILRCVPISNHLYFYWYRQILGQKVEFLVSFYNNEISEKSEIFDDQFSVERPDGSNFTLKIRSTKLEDSAMYFCASSYSGQGNSPLHFGNGTRLTVT.

Ten or more counts support this clonotype. The chain couples TRBV7-6 to TRBJ2-5; 7 bases agree with TRBD1. There are 15 residues in the CDR3. V dropped 4 bases and J dropped 7; count of bases not matched to a gene: 12. Germline V gives CDR1 SGHVS, CDR2 FNYEAQ. CDR3: CASSSPRQGFVTQYF. CDR3 sequence (DNA): TGTGCCAGCAGCTCCCCCCGACAGGGATTTGTGACCCAGTACTTC.

This clonotype showed up many times. V usage is TRBV5-5 and J usage is TRBJ1-2; the match to TRBD1 covers 9 bases. Germline CDR1 is SGHKS and CDR2 is YYEKEE (reference sequence). The V and J ends lost 4 bases and 4 bases, in that order; junction bases with no gene match: 2. This CDR3 spans 13 amino acids. The CDR3 DNA reads TGTGCCAGCAGCCCGGACAGGGGCTATGGCTACACCTTC. Its protein is CASSPDRGYGYTF.

This clonotype was found many times. The rearrangement joins TRBV6-5 to TRBJ1-5; D call uncertain. V was trimmed by 0 bases and J by 6 bases, leaving 3 bases between them. Germline V CDR1 and CDR2: MNHEY, SVGAGI. This CDR3 is built from 12 residues. The CDR3 nucleotides read TGTGCCAGCAGTTACTCCGGTCAGCCCCAGCATTTT. It specifies CASSYSGQPQHF.

At least ten counts were recorded for this clonotype. The genes are TRBV28 and TRBJ2-7, with 13 bases that match TRBD2. Germline V gene data show CDR1 as MDHEN and CDR2 as SYDVKM. This CDR3 has 16 residues. Unmatched junction bases numbered 7, after V lost 1 base and J lost 7 bases. CDR3 coding DNA: TGTGCCAGCAGTTTATTCCAGGGACTAGCGGGAAATGAGCAGTACTTC. Protein product: CASSLFQGLAGNEQYF.

This clonotype was picked up a small number of times. DNA of the CDR3: TGCGCCAGCAGCATTACCGGGACAGGGGAAGCTTTCTTT. Its protein is CASSITGTGEAFF. The chain joins TRBV5-1 to TRBJ1-1; TRBD1 aligns across 9 bases. CDR1 and CDR2 from the germline V gene are SGHRS and YFSETQ. The length of the CDR3 is 13 residues. V shed 4 bases, J shed 8 bases, and the junction held 6 bases outside the gene matches.

This clonotype was seen a handful of times. The chain recombines TRBV18 with TRBJ1-1, with TRBD1 matching over 8 bases. The CDR3 covers 14 residues. Trimming cost V 6 bases and J 1 base; bases outside gene matches: 4. Looked up from germline, CDR1 is KGHSH and CDR2 is LQKENI. CDR3 region: CASSQDRENTEAFF. The CDR3 nucleotides read TGTGCCAGCTCTCAGGACAGGGAGAACACTGAAGCTTTCTTT. The variable domain in full, with the rest retrieved from reference TRBV18 and TRBJ1-1, is NAGVMQNPRHLVRRRGQEARLRCSPMKGHSHVYWYRQLPEEGLKFMVYLQKENIIDESGMPKERFSAEFPKEGPSILRIQQVVRGDSAAYFCASSQDRENTEAFFGQGTRLTVV.

The CDR3 loop is CSASPQGAWNGYTF. The CDR3 coding sequence is TGCAGTGCTAGTCCACAGGGGGCTTGGAATGGCTACACCTTC. The rearrangement links TRBV20-1 to TRBJ1-2, with 9 bases aligning to TRBD1. The CDR3 loop spans 14 amino acids. Germline CDR1 reads DFQATT; CDR2 reads SNEGSKA (reference sequence). J gave up 6 bases and V 3 bases, and 8 bases lay outside the gene matches.

This chain links TRBV29-1 with TRBJ2-7; tentatively, D is TRBD1 (5 bases). The germline V and J ends were trimmed by 1 base and 5 bases, with 21 bases remaining between them. CDR3 length: 16 residues. CDR1 is SQVTM and CDR2 is ANQGSEA in the germline V gene. Here the CDR3 reads CSVEGALGQGTHEQYF. DNA of the CDR3: TGCAGCGTTGAAGGGGCTTTGGGGCAGGGTACCCACGAGCAGTACTTC.

This clonotype was picked up a small number of times. The chain has TRBV5-1 and TRBJ2-7; no clear D. V gave up 0 bases and J gave up 1 base, with 8 bases separating them. The CDR3 length is 14 residues. CDR1 is SGHRS and CDR2 is YFSETQ in the germline V gene. The chain's CDR3 is CASSLDSKSYEQYF. The CDR3 DNA reads as TGCGCCAGCAGCTTGGATTCTAAGTCCTACGAGCAGTACTTC.

V is TRBV30 and J is TRBJ2-5; 8 nucleotides match TRBD1. Germline V gene sequence: CDR1 GTSNPN, CDR2 SVGIG (reference sequence). This CDR3 has 14 residues. After removal of 4 bases from V and 4 bases from J, the junction contained 8 bases not matched to a gene. CDR3 nucleotides: TGTGCCTGGACATTGACAGGGGTTTTAGAGACCCAGTACTTC. Translated, it gives CAWTLTGVLETQYF. Variable domain in full (rest from reference TRBV30 and TRBJ2-5): SQTIHQWPATLVQPVGSPLSLECTVEGTSNPNLYWYRQAAGRGLQLLFYSVGIGQISSEVPQNLSASRPQDRQFILSSKKLLLSDSGFYLCAWTLTGVLETQYFGPGTRLLVL.

This clonotype was seen at least ten times. The CDR3 DNA is TGCGCCAGCAGCCGACCGGACAGGGGGTTTTACGAGCAGTACTTC. Translating gives CASSRPDRGFYEQYF. The chain links TRBV5-1 to TRBJ2-7, with TRBD1 matching over 10 bases. V shed 4 bases and J 4 bases; nucleotides not matched to a gene: 8. This CDR3 contains 15 residues. Germline V gene data show CDR1 as SGHRS and CDR2 as YFSETQ.

This clonotype was detected a few times. The chain recombines TRBV6-1 with TRBJ1-6; TRBD1 aligns across 10 bases. J lost 3 bases, V lost 6 bases, and 5 bases had no gene match. The CDR3 loop spans 16 amino acids. Germline CDR1 and CDR2: MNHNS and SASEGT. CDR3 amino acids: CASSSRDRGYNSPLHF. CDR3 DNA sequence: TGTGCCAGCAGCTCCCGGGACAGGGGCTATAATTCACCCCTCCACTTT.

The V gene is TRBV2, the J gene TRBJ2-6, with 8 positions matching TRBD1. CDR3 length: 17 residues. Germline values: CDR1 SNHLY, CDR2 FYNNEI. V lost 3 bases, J lost 4 bases, and 8 bases stayed unmatched. The CDR3 DNA sequence: TGTGCCAGCAGTGAGGGGACAGGAGGGTGGGGGGCCAACGTCCTGACTTTC. Residues: CASSEGTGGWGANVLTF.

Of note for this clonotype: A read error is possible here, since a much larger clone lies one base away. The chain employs TRBV28 and TRBJ2-7; perhaps TRBD2 as D (5 bases). V was shortened by 5 bases and J by 2 bases, with 13 bases between the two germline ends. Germline V lookup: CDR1 MDHEN, CDR2 SYDVKM. This CDR3 is built from 14 residues. CDR3 sequence: CASSGVARAYEQYF. The CDR3 bases are TGTGCCAGCAGTGGGGTAGCGAGAGCCTACGAGCAGTACTTC.

This clonotype was seen at least ten times. The chain has TRBV12-3 or TRBV12-4 and TRBJ1-1; TRBD1 agrees at 9 bases. After removal of 6 bases from V and 1 base from J, the junction contained 3 bases not matched to a gene. The CDR3 runs to 14 residues. The CDR3 is CASRPGQGNTEAFF. The CDR3 DNA reads as TGTGCCAGCAGGCCGGGACAGGGGAACACTGAAGCTTTCTTT.

This clonotype was picked up a small number of times. This chain links TRBV18 with TRBJ1-5; no firm D call. Trimming took 0 bases from V and 5 from J, leaving 8 bases between them. Germline CDR1 and CDR2: KGHSH and LQKENI. The CDR3 sequence is 14 residues long. The CDR3 region has the DNA TGTGCCAGCTCACCACCTGGACGGTATCAGCCCCAGCATTTT. Its protein product is CASSPPGRYQPQHF.

This clonotype was recorded many times. The rearrangement links TRBV6-5 to TRBJ2-7; D may be TRBD1 (6 bases). The germline V gene encodes CDR1 MNHEY and CDR2 SVGAGI. CDR3 length equals 13 residues. V was trimmed by 3 bases and J by 5 bases, leaving 11 bases between them. The CDR3 protein is CASSYPQGHEQYF. The CDR3 DNA is TGTGCCAGCAGTTATCCCCAGGGGCACGAGCAGTACTTC.

This clonotype has a handful of counts. The chain recombines TRBV7-2 with TRBJ2-5, with TRBD2 matching 14 bases. Trimming cost V 5 bases and J 5 bases; bases outside gene matches: 13. Germline assignment: CDR1 SGHTA and CDR2 FQGNSA. CDR3 length: 18 residues. Written as DNA, the CDR3 is TGTGCCAGCAGCCCCCGACTAGCGGGGGGGCCAATAGTGGAGACCCAGTACTTC. Its translation is CASSPRLAGGPIVETQYF.

This clonotype appeared a few times. The V call is TRBV6-5, the J call TRBJ1-1, with D perhaps matching TRBD1 (5 bases). V dropped 0 bases and J dropped 5 bases, with 13 bases sitting between them. The CDR3 length is 15 residues. The germline V gene has CDR1 MNHEY and CDR2 SVGAGI. The chain's CDR3 is CASSYSKGPPTEAFF. The CDR3 region has the DNA TGTGCCAGCAGTTACTCGAAGGGGCCTCCTACTGAAGCTTTCTTT.

There are many counts of this clonotype. This rearrangement joins TRBV6-1 to TRBJ1-4; D remains ambiguous. Germline CDR1 MNHNS, CDR2 SASEGT. CDR3 length: 16 residues. Between the trimmed V and J ends, which lost 2 bases and 6 bases, there was a span of 16 bases. DNA for the CDR3: TGTGCCAGCAGTGAAACCTTCAGAGGATCTCATGAAAAACTGTTTTTT. It encodes CASSETFRGSHEKLFF.